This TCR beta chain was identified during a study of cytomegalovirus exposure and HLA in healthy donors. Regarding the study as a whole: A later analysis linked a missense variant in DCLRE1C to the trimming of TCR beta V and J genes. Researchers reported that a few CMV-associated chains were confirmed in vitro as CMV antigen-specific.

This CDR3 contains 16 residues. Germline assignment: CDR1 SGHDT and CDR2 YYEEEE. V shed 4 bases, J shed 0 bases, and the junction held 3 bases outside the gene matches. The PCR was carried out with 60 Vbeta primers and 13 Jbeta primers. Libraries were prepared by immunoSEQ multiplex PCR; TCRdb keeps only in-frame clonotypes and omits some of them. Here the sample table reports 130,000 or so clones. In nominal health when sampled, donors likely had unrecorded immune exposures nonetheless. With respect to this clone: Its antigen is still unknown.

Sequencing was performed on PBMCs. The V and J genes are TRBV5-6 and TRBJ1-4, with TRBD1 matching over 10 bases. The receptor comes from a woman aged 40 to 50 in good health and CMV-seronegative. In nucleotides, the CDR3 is TGTGCCAGCAGCGGCGGACAGGGGGCAACTAATGAAAAACTGTTTTTT. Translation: CASSGGQGATNEKLFF.